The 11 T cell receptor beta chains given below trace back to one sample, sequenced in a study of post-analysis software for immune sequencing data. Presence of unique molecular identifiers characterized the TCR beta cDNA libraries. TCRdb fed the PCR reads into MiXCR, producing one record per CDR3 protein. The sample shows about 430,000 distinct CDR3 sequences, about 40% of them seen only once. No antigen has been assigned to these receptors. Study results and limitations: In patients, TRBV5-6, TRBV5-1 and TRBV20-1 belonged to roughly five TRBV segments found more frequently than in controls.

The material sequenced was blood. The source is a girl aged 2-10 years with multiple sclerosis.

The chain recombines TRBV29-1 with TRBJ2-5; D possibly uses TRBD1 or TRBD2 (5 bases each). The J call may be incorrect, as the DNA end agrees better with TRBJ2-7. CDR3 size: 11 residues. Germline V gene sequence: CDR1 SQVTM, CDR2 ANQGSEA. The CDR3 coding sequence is TGCAGCGGCGGACGGGGCCCCGAGCAGTACTTC. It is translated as CSGGRGPEQYF.

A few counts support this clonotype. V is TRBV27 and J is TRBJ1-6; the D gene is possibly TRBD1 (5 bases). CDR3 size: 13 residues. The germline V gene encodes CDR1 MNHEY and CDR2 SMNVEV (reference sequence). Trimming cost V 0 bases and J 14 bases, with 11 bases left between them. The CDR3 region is CASSLSLTDSLHF. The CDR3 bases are TGTGCCAGCAGTTTATCTTTGACAGATTCCCTCCACTTT.

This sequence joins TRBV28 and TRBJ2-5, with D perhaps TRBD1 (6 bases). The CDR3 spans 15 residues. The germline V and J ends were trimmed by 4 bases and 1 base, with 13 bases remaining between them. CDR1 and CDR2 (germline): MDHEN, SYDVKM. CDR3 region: CASSYYRTVQETQYF. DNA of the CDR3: TGTGCCAGCAGTTATTATCGGACAGTCCAAGAGACCCAGTACTTC. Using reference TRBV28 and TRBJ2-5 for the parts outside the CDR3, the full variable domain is DVKVTQSSRYLVKRTGEKVFLECVQDMDHENMFWYRQDPGLGLRLIYFSYDVKMKEKGDIPEGYSVSREKKERFSLILESASTNQTSMYLCASSYYRTVQETQYFGPGTRLLVL.

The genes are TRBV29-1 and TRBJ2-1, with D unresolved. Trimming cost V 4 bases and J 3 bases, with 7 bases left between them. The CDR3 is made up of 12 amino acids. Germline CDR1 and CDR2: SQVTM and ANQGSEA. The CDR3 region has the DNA TGCAGCGTTGGGTCGGACTACAATGAGCAGTTCTTC. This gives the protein CSVGSDYNEQFF.

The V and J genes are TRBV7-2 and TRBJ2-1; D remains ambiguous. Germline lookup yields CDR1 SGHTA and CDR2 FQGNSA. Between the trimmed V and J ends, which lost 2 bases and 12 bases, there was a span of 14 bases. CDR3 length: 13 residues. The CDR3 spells CASSLSPLHGQFF. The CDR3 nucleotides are TGTGCCAGCAGCTTATCTCCCCTACATGGGCAGTTCTTC.

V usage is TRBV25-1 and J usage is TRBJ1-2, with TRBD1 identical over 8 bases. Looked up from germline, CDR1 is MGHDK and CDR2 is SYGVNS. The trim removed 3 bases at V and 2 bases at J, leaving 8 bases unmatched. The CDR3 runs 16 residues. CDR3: CASSDMRTGRNYGYTF. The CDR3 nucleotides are TGTGCCAGCAGTGATATGCGGACAGGGCGAAACTATGGCTACACCTTC.

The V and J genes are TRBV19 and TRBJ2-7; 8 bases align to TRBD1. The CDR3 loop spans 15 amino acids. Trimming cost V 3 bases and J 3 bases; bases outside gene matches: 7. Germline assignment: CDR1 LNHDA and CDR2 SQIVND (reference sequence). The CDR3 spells CASSIRTGSVYEQYF. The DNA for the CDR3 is TGTGCCAGTAGTATTAGGACAGGGAGTGTCTACGAGCAGTACTTC. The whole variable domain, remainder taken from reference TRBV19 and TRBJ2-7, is DGGITQSPKYLFRKEGQNVTLSCEQNLNHDAMYWYRQDPGQGLRLIYYSQIVNDFQKGDIAEGYSVSREKKESFPLTVTSAQKNPTAFYLCASSIRTGSVYEQYFGPGTRLTVT.

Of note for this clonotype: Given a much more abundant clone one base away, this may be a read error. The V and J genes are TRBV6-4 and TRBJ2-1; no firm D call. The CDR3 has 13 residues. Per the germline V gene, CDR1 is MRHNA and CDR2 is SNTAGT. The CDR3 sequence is CAGSRSSYNEQFF. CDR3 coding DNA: TGTGCCGGCAGTAGGAGCTCCTACAATGAGCAGTTCTTC.

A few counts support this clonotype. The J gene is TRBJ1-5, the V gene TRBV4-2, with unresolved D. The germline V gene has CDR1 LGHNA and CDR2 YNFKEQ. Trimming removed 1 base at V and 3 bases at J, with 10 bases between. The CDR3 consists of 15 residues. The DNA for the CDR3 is TGTGCCAGCAGCCAAGGTCGGGCTTCCAATCAGCCCCAGCATTTT. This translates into CASSQGRASNQPQHF.

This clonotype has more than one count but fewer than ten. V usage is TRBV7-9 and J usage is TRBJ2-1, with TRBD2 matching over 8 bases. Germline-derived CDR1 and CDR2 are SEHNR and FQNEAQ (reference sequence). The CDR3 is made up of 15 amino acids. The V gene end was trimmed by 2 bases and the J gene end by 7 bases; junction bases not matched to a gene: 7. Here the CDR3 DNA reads TGTGCCAGCAGCTTATGGTCCGGGAGGGATAATGAGCAGTTCTTC. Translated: CASSLWSGRDNEQFF.

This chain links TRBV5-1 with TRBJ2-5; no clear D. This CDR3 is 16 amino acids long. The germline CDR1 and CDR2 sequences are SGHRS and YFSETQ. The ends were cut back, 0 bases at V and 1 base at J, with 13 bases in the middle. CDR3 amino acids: CASSLAIVTTQETQYF. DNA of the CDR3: TGCGCCAGCAGCTTGGCCATAGTGACAACCCAAGAGACCCAGTACTTC.